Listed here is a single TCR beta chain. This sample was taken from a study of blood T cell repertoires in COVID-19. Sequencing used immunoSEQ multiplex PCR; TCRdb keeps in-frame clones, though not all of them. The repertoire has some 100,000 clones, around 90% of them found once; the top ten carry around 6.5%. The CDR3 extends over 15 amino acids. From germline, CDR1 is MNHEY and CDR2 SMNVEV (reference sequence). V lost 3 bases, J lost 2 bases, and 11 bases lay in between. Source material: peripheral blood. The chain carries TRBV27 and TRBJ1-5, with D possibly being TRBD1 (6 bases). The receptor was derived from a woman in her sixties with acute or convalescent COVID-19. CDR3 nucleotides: TGTGCCAGCAGTTTCAGGGGTTTTGGCAATCAGCCCCAGCATTTT. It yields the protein CASSFRGFGNQPQHF.